The rows below give T cell receptor beta chains drawn from one sample of a study of regulatory T cells in long-lasting Graves disease. From the multiplex PCR reads, TCRdb called clonotypes with MiXCR, one entry per CDR3 protein. The table shows about 560,000 distinct CDR3 sequences, with around 15% occurring only once. The same sample was also studied in work on T cells in Graves' hyperthyroidism and ophthalmopathy.

The sequenced sample was peripheral blood mononuclear cells (PBMCs), obtained at new diagnosis, from a patient treated with antithyroid drugs. The receptors were gathered from a man aged 18 to 30 with Graves disease. Each CDR3 is given with its conserved first and last residue. The size entry is marked missing in some rows and otherwise reads once, few, many or a size class.

j_call clone_size v_call cdr3_aa
TRBJ2-3 many TRBV11-2 CASSLPGSYTDTQYF
TRBJ1-5 many TRBV3-1 CASSRGQGVIPQHF
TRBJ1-5 few TRBV7-6 CASSLSGENQPQHF
TRBJ2-1 many TRBV12-3/TRBV12-4 CASSWTSGSTYNEQFF
TRBJ2-1 many TRBV7-9 CASSLTNNEQFF
TRBJ2-3 NA TRBV29-1 CSVESGTGGGTDTQYF
TRBJ2-6 many TRBV12-3/TRBV12-4 CASTFTGGTGANVLTF
TRBJ2-3 few TRBV11-2 CASRHNRGSTDTQYF
TRBJ2-7 many TRBV27 CASSTGLAGYEQYF
TRBJ2-4 few TRBV27 CASRNLQGLYF
TRBJ2-1 many TRBV27 CASSLLGGGGYNEQFF
TRBJ2-7 NA TRBV5-1 CASSPDRQGPYEQYF
TRBJ2-7 NA TRBV28 CASRESVVPYGQYF
TRBJ2-7 many TRBV20-1 CSAEREETYEQYF
TRBJ2-7 many TRBV28 CASRSGGRAHEQYF
TRBJ1-4 NA TRBV7-9 CASSLVGSAGVFF
TRBJ2-1 NA TRBV29-1 CSGGTSGSLDEQFF
TRBJ1-1 many TRBV29-1 CSVVATSYPEAFF
TRBJ2-7 many TRBV20-1 CSASGTGVSYEQYF
TRBJ1-2 many TRBV28 CASRADSTMSYTF
TRBJ2-7 many TRBV11-2 CASAYAGQSSYEQYF
TRBJ1-4 few TRBV5-1 CASSVGHSATNEKLFF
TRBJ2-1 once TRBV20-1 CSAGIPTSGNNNEQFF
TRBJ2-4 NA TRBV30 CAWRDRGPSIQYF
TRBJ2-7 few TRBV19 CASSNPGQRYGSYEQYF
TRBJ2-5 NA TRBV7-3 CASRLKRERETQYF
TRBJ2-1 many TRBV27 CASSLTGGPIEQFF
TRBJ1-2 few TRBV19 CASSILPGWAYGYTF
TRBJ2-7 many TRBV20-1 CSACRTSVPSYEQYF
TRBJ2-1 many TRBV20-1 CSARVPGLAGVVGEQFF
TRBJ1-1 NA TRBV30 CAWSGPLTIAFF
TRBJ2-1 NA TRBV9 CASSVKERGWPSEQFF
TRBJ2-1 many TRBV6-5 CASSWTSRNEQFF
TRBJ2-7 NA TRBV7-3 CASSLTVRGRSYEQYF
TRBJ2-3 NA TRBV18 CASSRDRDSTDTQYF
TRBJ1-6 many TRBV30 CAWSAGPYNSPLHF
TRBJ1-3 NA TRBV6-1 CASSEAGQSGNTIYF
TRBJ2-3 many TRBV2 CASEVEITQYF
TRBJ2-7 many TRBV5-1 CASRSGTGSYEQYF
TRBJ2-1 few TRBV20-1 CSARGFGLAPYNEQFF
TRBJ1-3 NA TRBV6-1 CASTSQGSGNTIYF
TRBJ2-5 many TRBV20-1 CSAGGLRMPETQYF
TRBJ1-5 few TRBV4-1 CASAQGPGSNQPQHF
TRBJ2-1 many TRBV3-1 CASSHGRVYNEQFF